The rows below give T cell receptor beta chains drawn from one sample of a study of regulatory T cells in long-lasting Graves disease. TCRdb processed the multiplex PCR reads anew with MiXCR; each CDR3 protein has one entry. This table has some 330,000 distinct CDR3 sequences, roughly 23% appearing once. The sample here was peripheral blood mononuclear cells (PBMCs), taken when the disease was refractory, from a patient treated with antithyroid drugs. The receptors stem from a woman in her thirties or forties with Graves disease. Each CDR3 is given with its conserved first and last residue. D genes are given only for firm matches. Size is omitted from some rows. Given values are once, few, many or a class for expanded clones.

d_call: .; j_call: TRBJ2-2; clone_size: few; v_call: TRBV10-3; cdr3_aa: CAISATLNTGELFF; cdr3_nt: TGTGCCATCAGTGCAACCCTGAACACCGGGGAGCTGTTTTTT
d_call: .; j_call: TRBJ2-5; clone_size: .; v_call: TRBV7-9; cdr3_aa: CASKSGSRGAQYF; cdr3_nt: TGTGCCAGCAAATCGGGCAGTCGCGGGGCCCAGTACTTC
d_call: TRBD2; j_call: TRBJ2-2; clone_size: many; v_call: TRBV11-2; cdr3_aa: CASSLTSGGSGELFF; cdr3_nt: TGTGCCAGCAGCCTGACTAGCGGGGGATCCGGGGAGCTGTTTTTT
d_call: .; j_call: TRBJ1-5; clone_size: many; v_call: TRBV2; cdr3_aa: CASRGGPVPGNQPQHF; cdr3_nt: TGTGCCAGCAGGGGAGGTCCAGTTCCAGGAAATCAGCCCCAGCATTTT
d_call: .; j_call: TRBJ2-7; clone_size: .; v_call: TRBV11-2; cdr3_aa: CASSLASHVYYEQYF; cdr3_nt: TGTGCCAGCAGCTTAGCTTCTCACGTGTACTACGAGCAGTACTTC
d_call: TRBD2; j_call: TRBJ2-7; clone_size: many; v_call: TRBV27; cdr3_aa: CASKIGAGGPYEQYF; cdr3_nt: TGTGCCAGCAAAATTGGGGCGGGAGGTCCTTACGAGCAGTACTTC
d_call: .; j_call: TRBJ2-7; clone_size: many; v_call: TRBV11-2; cdr3_aa: CASSLNLGQNSYEQYF; cdr3_nt: TGTGCCAGCAGCTTAAATCTCGGACAGAACTCCTACGAGCAGTACTTC
d_call: TRBD2; j_call: TRBJ2-1; clone_size: many; v_call: TRBV25-1; cdr3_aa: CASSESGLAGNYNEQFF; cdr3_nt: TGTGCCAGCAGTGAATCAGGACTAGCGGGAAATTACAATGAGCAGTTCTTC
d_call: .; j_call: TRBJ2-2; clone_size: many; v_call: TRBV28; cdr3_aa: CASSFILHNTGELFF; cdr3_nt: TGTGCCAGCAGTTTTATTCTCCATAACACCGGGGAGCTGTTTTTT
d_call: .; j_call: TRBJ2-5; clone_size: .; v_call: TRBV7-8; cdr3_aa: CASSLDRKETQYF; cdr3_nt: TGTGCCAGCAGCTTAGACAGGAAAGAGACCCAGTACTTC
d_call: .; j_call: TRBJ2-7; clone_size: many; v_call: TRBV15; cdr3_aa: CATSRGVVLVYEQYF; cdr3_nt: TGTGCCACCAGCAGAGGGGTCGTCTTGGTCTACGAGCAGTACTTC
d_call: .; j_call: TRBJ1-2; clone_size: many; v_call: TRBV12-3/TRBV12-4; cdr3_aa: CASSPTGNYGYTF; cdr3_nt: TGTGCCAGCAGCCCGACGGGTAACTATGGCTACACCTTC
d_call: .; j_call: TRBJ2-7; clone_size: many; v_call: TRBV10-3; cdr3_aa: CAITGTATSEQYF; cdr3_nt: TGTGCCATCACTGGGACGGCCACCTCCGAGCAGTACTTC
d_call: .; j_call: TRBJ2-7; clone_size: many; v_call: TRBV28; cdr3_aa: CASGALTATNF; cdr3_nt: TGTGCCAGCGGGGCCCTGACAGCCACAAACTTC
d_call: .; j_call: TRBJ2-6; clone_size: .; v_call: TRBV12-3/TRBV12-4; cdr3_aa: CASRTGTSLSGANVLTF; cdr3_nt: TGTGCCAGCAGGACCGGGACAAGTCTCTCTGGGGCCAACGTCCTGACTTTC
d_call: .; j_call: TRBJ1-6; clone_size: .; v_call: TRBV7-9; cdr3_aa: CASSSWYGDDNSPLHF; cdr3_nt: TGTGCCAGCAGCTCTTGGTACGGGGATGATAATTCACCCCTCCACTTT
d_call: TRBD2; j_call: TRBJ2-3; clone_size: .; v_call: TRBV20-1; cdr3_aa: CSARPLAGGPDTQYF; cdr3_nt: TGCAGTGCTAGACCCCTAGCGGGAGGGCCTGATACGCAGTATTTT
d_call: TRBD2; j_call: TRBJ2-4; clone_size: .; v_call: TRBV27; cdr3_aa: CASQASGRNIQYF; cdr3_nt: TGTGCATCACAGGCTAGCGGGAGAAACATTCAGTACTTC
d_call: .; j_call: TRBJ2-7; clone_size: many; v_call: TRBV28; cdr3_aa: CAHSGHTYEQYF; cdr3_nt: TGTGCCCACTCCGGGCACACCTACGAGCAGTACTTC
d_call: .; j_call: TRBJ1-1; clone_size: .; v_call: TRBV18; cdr3_aa: CASAYMVNTEAFF; cdr3_nt: TGTGCCAGCGCATATATGGTGAACACTGAAGCTTTCTTT
d_call: .; j_call: TRBJ2-5; clone_size: many; v_call: TRBV12-3/TRBV12-4; cdr3_aa: CASSRQEQETQYF; cdr3_nt: TGTGCCAGCAGCCGACAGGAACAAGAGACCCAGTACTTC
d_call: .; j_call: TRBJ2-3; clone_size: few; v_call: TRBV7-9; cdr3_aa: CASSLARGDTDTQYF; cdr3_nt: TGTGCCAGCAGCCTCGCCAGAGGGGACACAGATACGCAGTATTTT
d_call: TRBD1; j_call: TRBJ1-6; clone_size: once; v_call: TRBV20-1; cdr3_aa: CSARAPPQGAWRDINSPLHF; cdr3_nt: TGCAGTGCTAGAGCCCCCCCCCAGGGGGCTTGGAGAGATATCAATTCACCCCTCCACTTT
d_call: .; j_call: TRBJ2-2; clone_size: few; v_call: TRBV9; cdr3_aa: CASSVDGRDYTGELFF; cdr3_nt: TGTGCCAGCAGCGTAGATGGGCGGGACTACACCGGGGAGCTGTTTTTT
d_call: .; j_call: TRBJ1-4; clone_size: many; v_call: TRBV7-9; cdr3_aa: CASSSILQGLPNEKLFF; cdr3_nt: TGTGCCAGCAGCTCCATACTCCAAGGGCTACCTAATGAAAAACTGTTTTTT
d_call: TRBD2; j_call: TRBJ2-3; clone_size: .; v_call: TRBV20-1; cdr3_aa: CSARASGKTDTQYF; cdr3_nt: TGCAGTGCTAGGGCTAGCGGGAAGACAGATACGCAGTATTTT
d_call: TRBD2; j_call: TRBJ2-2; clone_size: many; v_call: TRBV7-8; cdr3_aa: CASSLALAGGYGELFF; cdr3_nt: TGTGCCAGCAGCTTAGCACTAGCGGGAGGGTACGGGGAGCTGTTTTTT
d_call: .; j_call: TRBJ2-2; clone_size: once; v_call: TRBV10-2; cdr3_aa: CASSVGHPQNTGELFF; cdr3_nt: TGCGCCAGCAGTGTTGGGCACCCTCAGAACACCGGGGAGCTGTTTTTT
d_call: .; j_call: TRBJ2-7; clone_size: few; v_call: TRBV6-2/TRBV6-3; cdr3_aa: CASSDQYF; cdr3_nt: TGTGCCAGCAGTGATCAGTACTTC
d_call: TRBD2; j_call: TRBJ2-5; clone_size: .; v_call: TRBV6-2/TRBV6-3; cdr3_aa: CARPPGLAGAGLETQYF; cdr3_nt: TGTGCCAGACCCCCAGGACTAGCGGGAGCGGGATTGGAGACCCAGTACTTC
d_call: TRBD2; j_call: TRBJ2-3; clone_size: once; v_call: TRBV9; cdr3_aa: CASSGRLADHTDTQYF; cdr3_nt: TGTGCCAGCAGCGGTCGACTAGCGGACCACACAGATACGCAGTATTTT
d_call: .; j_call: TRBJ2-1; clone_size: .; v_call: TRBV5-1; cdr3_aa: CASSLASPLYNEQFF; cdr3_nt: TGCGCCAGCAGCTTGGCTTCTCCGCTATACAATGAGCAGTTCTTC
d_call: TRBD2; j_call: TRBJ2-7; clone_size: many; v_call: TRBV11-2; cdr3_aa: CASSLGTSSYEQYF; cdr3_nt: TGTGCCAGCAGCTTGGGGACTAGCAGCTACGAGCAGTACTTC
d_call: TRBD2; j_call: TRBJ2-7; clone_size: many; v_call: TRBV27; cdr3_aa: CASSPPGLAFNEQYF; cdr3_nt: TGTGCCAGCAGTCCGCCGGGACTAGCGTTCAACGAGCAGTACTTC
d_call: TRBD1; j_call: TRBJ2-3; clone_size: .; v_call: TRBV15; cdr3_aa: CATAGDRGSDTQYF; cdr3_nt: TGTGCCACCGCTGGAGACAGGGGCTCAGATACGCAGTATTTT
d_call: .; j_call: TRBJ2-5; clone_size: many; v_call: TRBV3-1; cdr3_aa: CASSQRGTKETQYF; cdr3_nt: TGTGCCAGCAGCCAACGCGGGACCAAAGAGACCCAGTACTTC
d_call: TRBD2; j_call: TRBJ2-7; clone_size: many; v_call: TRBV20-1; cdr3_aa: CSADEAGGTYEQYF; cdr3_nt: TGCAGTGCGGACGAAGCGGGAGGTACCTACGAGCAGTACTTC
d_call: TRBD1; j_call: TRBJ1-5; clone_size: many; v_call: TRBV7-8; cdr3_aa: CASKIDRVSNQPQHF; cdr3_nt: TGTGCCAGCAAAATAGACAGGGTGAGCAATCAGCCCCAGCATTTT
d_call: .; j_call: TRBJ2-7; clone_size: few; v_call: TRBV9; cdr3_aa: CASSSSWGASYEQYF; cdr3_nt: TGTGCCAGCAGCAGTTCCTGGGGTGCTTCCTACGAGCAGTACTTC
d_call: TRBD2; j_call: TRBJ2-7; clone_size: .; v_call: TRBV11-2; cdr3_aa: CASSLILADDYEQYF; cdr3_nt: TGTGCCAGCAGCTTAATTCTAGCGGACGACTACGAGCAGTACTTC